This TCR beta chain is from a study of shared clonotypes between healthy human individuals. The study's findings and limits: In this cohort, only blood was sampled, and tissue repertoires likely differ. Naive subsets generally exceeded memory subsets in estimated richness.

Germline V gene sequence: CDR1 MNHEY, CDR2 SVGAGI. J gave up 10 bases and V 2 bases, and 1 base lay outside the gene matches. The CDR3 consists of 13 residues. Sequencing used immunoSEQ multiplex PCR; TCRdb keeps in-frame clones, though not all of them. The sample has some 1,400,000 clones, roughly 96% seen once. About this clone: Its antigen is not identified.

Only Caucasian adults living in Nashville, Tennessee made up the donor group. CD4+ cells underwent separation, giving CD45RA+ naive and CD45RA-negative memory subsets. The source of this sequence is a young man in good health. The rearrangement uses TRBV6-5 and TRBJ2-1, with 11 bases aligning to TRBD2. Sequenced material: naive CD4+ T cells sorted from blood. The subset is: CD45RA+ positively selected. The CDR3 DNA sequence: TGTGCCAGCAGTTACCTAGCGGGAGGCGAGCAGTTCTTC. Its protein product is CASSYLAGGEQFF.